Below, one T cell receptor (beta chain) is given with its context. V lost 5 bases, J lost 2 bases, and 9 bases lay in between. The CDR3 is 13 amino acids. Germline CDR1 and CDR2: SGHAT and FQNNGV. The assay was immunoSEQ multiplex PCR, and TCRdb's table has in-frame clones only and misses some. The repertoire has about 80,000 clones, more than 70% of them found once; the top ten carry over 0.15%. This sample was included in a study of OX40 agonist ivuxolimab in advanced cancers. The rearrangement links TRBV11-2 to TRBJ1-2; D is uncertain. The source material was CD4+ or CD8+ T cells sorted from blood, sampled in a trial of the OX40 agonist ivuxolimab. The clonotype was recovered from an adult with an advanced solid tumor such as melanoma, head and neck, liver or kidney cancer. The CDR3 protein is CASSPFRNYGYTF. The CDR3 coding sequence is TGTGCCAGCAGCCCATTCCGGAACTATGGCTACACCTTC.